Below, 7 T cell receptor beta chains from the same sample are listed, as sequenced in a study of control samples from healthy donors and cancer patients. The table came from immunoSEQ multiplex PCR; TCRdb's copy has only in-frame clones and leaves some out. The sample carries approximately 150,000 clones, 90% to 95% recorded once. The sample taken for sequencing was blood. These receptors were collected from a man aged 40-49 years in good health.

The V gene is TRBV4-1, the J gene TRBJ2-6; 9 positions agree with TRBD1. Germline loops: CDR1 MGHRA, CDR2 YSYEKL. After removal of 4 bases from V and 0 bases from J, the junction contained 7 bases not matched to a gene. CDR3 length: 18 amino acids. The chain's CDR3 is CASSREQGALSGANVLTF. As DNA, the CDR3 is TGCGCCAGCAGCCGAGAACAGGGGGCCCTCTCTGGGGCCAACGTCCTGACTTTC.

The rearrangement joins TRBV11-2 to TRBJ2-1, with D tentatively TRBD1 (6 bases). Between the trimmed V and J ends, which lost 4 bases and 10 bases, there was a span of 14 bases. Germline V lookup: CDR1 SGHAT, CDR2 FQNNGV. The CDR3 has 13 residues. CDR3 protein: CASSWERQVEQFF. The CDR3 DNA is TGTGCCAGCAGCTGGGAAAGACAGGTGGAGCAGTTCTTC.

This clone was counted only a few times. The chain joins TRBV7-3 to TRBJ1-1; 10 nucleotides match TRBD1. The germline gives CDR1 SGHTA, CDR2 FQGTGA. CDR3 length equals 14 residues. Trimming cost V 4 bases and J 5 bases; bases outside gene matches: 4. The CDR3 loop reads CASSSTGGGTEAFF. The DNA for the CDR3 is TGTGCCAGCAGCTCGACAGGGGGCGGAACTGAAGCTTTCTTT.

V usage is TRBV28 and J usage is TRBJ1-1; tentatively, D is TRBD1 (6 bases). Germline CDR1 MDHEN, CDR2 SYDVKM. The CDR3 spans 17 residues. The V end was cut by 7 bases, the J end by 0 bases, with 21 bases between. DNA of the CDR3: TGTGCCAGCACGCCGGCGGGGGCAGGGAAACTGAACACTGAAGCTTTCTTT. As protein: CASTPAGAGKLNTEAFF.

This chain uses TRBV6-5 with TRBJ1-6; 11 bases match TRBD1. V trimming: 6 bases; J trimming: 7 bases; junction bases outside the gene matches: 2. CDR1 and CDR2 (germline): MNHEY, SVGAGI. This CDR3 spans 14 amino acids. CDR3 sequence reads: CASRGTGGNSPLHF. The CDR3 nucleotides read TGTGCCAGCAGAGGGACAGGGGGAAATTCACCCCTCCACTTT.

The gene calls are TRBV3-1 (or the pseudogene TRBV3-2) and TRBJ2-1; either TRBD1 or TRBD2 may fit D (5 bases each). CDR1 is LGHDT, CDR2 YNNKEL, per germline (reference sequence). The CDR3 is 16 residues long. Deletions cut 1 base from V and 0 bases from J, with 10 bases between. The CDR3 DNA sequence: TGTGCCAGCAGCCAAGCCGGGGCTAGCTCCTACAATGAGCAGTTCTTC. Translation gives CASSQAGASSYNEQFF.

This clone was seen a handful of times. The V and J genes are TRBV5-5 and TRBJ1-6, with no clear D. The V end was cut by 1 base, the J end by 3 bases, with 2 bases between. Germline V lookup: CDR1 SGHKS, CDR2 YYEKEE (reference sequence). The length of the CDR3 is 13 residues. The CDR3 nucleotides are TGTGCCAGCAGCTTGAGCTATAATTCACCCCTCCACTTT. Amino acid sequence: CASSLSYNSPLHF. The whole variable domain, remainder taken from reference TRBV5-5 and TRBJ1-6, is DAGVTQSPTHLIKTRGQQVTLRCSPISGHKSVSWYQQVLGQGPQFIFQYYEKEERGRGNFPDRFSARQFPNYSSELNVNALLLGDSALYLCASSLSYNSPLHFGNGTRLTVT.